The 17 T cell receptor beta chains in this list originate from one sample, sequenced in a study of blood T cell repertoires in COVID-19. The assay was immunoSEQ multiplex PCR, and TCRdb's table has in-frame clones only and misses some. The sample yields about 280,000 clones, 85% seen once. Sequenced input: peripheral blood. These receptors came from a human donor in a cohort sampled during active COVID-19.

This clone was recorded a few times. The gene calls are TRBV7-2 and TRBJ1-2, with a weak D call TRBD1 (6 bases). The CDR3 sequence is 16 residues long. Deletions cut 0 bases from V and 8 bases from J, with 19 bases between. Germline assignment: CDR1 SGHTA and CDR2 FQGNSA. The CDR3 spells CASSLAGTQSIYGYTF. The CDR3 nucleotides read TGTGCCAGCAGCTTAGCGGGGACACAATCTATCTACGGCTACACCTTC.

CDR3 nucleotide sequence: TGTGCCAGCAGCTTAGACCAGGGTTCGGATGAGCAGTTCTTC. Its protein is CASSLDQGSDEQFF. This chain joins TRBV7-8 and TRBJ2-1; the D gene is possibly TRBD1 (5 bases). The CDR3 loop spans 14 amino acids. Trimming cost V 1 base and J 8 bases, with 12 bases left between them. Germline V CDR1 and CDR2: SGHVS, FQNEAQ.

For the CDR3, the DNA is TGTGCCAGCAGCTTAGTTGGGAGGGGGAGCTACGAGCAGTACTTC. Translated: CASSLVGRGSYEQYF. V usage is TRBV7-8 and J usage is TRBJ2-7, with D possibly being TRBD2 (7 bases). Germline CDR1 SGHVS, CDR2 FQNEAQ. Trimming took 1 base from V and 3 from J, leaving 13 bases between them. This CDR3 has 15 residues.

This clone was counted a single time. The rearrangement uses TRBV5-5 and TRBJ2-5; 7 positions match TRBD2. The ends lost 4 bases at V and 4 bases at J; junction bases unmatched: 16. This CDR3 has 17 residues. Germline assignment: CDR1 SGHKS and CDR2 YYEKEE (reference sequence). The CDR3 sequence: CASSAGWASGQGETQYF. The CDR3 region has the DNA TGTGCCAGCAGCGCCGGGTGGGCTAGCGGTCAAGGAGAGACCCAGTACTTC.

Here the CDR3 DNA reads TGTGCCAGCAGTAAAACGGCCGAGGGTAGGGATACGCAGTATTTT. Translating gives CASSKTAEGRDTQYF. The chain joins TRBV6-5 to TRBJ2-3; D might be TRBD2 (5 bases). Germline V CDR1 and CDR2: MNHEY, SVGAGI. V lost 5 bases to trimming and J lost 6 bases, with 18 bases between them. This CDR3 has 15 residues.

The table lists this clone with a few counts. The CDR3 DNA reads TGCGCCAGCAGTGCCGACCCAGGGGTTTCACCCCTCCACTTT. It yields the protein CASSADPGVSPLHF. The J gene is TRBJ1-6, the V gene TRBV10-1, with a tentative D call TRBD1 (6 bases). The length of the CDR3 is 14 residues. V was clipped by 4 bases and J by 9 bases, with 13 bases between them. Germline values: CDR1 WNHNN, CDR2 SYGVQD (reference sequence).

For this clone: One junction end does not reproduce the germline sequence, and a read error may be involved. The chain links TRBV20-1 to TRBJ2-4; tentatively, D is TRBD2 (6 bases). There are 11 residues in the CDR3. CDR1 DFQATT and CDR2 SNEGSKA come from the germline V gene (reference sequence). The CDR3 DNA sequence: TGCAGTGCTAGAGACGCCCCGGGGGTAGTCTTC. As protein: CSARDAPGVVF.

The CDR3 sequence: CASSSPRAGSTDTQYF. CDR3 nucleotides: TGTGCCAGCAGTTCTCCCCGAGCGGGGAGTACAGATACGCAGTATTTT. V gene TRBV28 combines with J gene TRBJ2-3, with 7 bases that match TRBD2. Germline CDR1 is MDHEN and CDR2 is SYDVKM. Losses at the gene ends were 4 bases for V and 3 bases for J; bases not matched to a gene: 10. The CDR3 is 16 residues long.

This clone is a singleton in its sample. This chain uses TRBV7-2 with TRBJ2-2; D is uncertain. The V gene's germline CDR1 is SGHTA and CDR2 FQGNSA. This CDR3 is 14 amino acids long. V dropped 5 bases and J dropped 1 base, with 8 bases sitting between them. The CDR3, as DNA: TGTGCCAGCAGCCCGACAAGGAACACCGGGGAGCTGTTTTTT. Its translation: CASSPTRNTGELFF.

The rearrangement uses TRBV30 and TRBJ1-3; TRBD1 matches 7 bases. Germline V CDR1 and CDR2: GTSNPN, SVGIG (reference sequence). Losses at the gene ends were 1 base for V and 4 bases for J; bases not matched to a gene: 7. CDR3 size: 15 residues. The CDR3 DNA reads as TGTGCCTGGAGTGCCAGGGGGGCACGAGGAAACACCATATATTTT. Translated, it gives CAWSARGARGNTIYF.

V is TRBV2 and J is TRBJ2-1, with 7 bases aligning to TRBD2. Germline CDR1 SNHLY, CDR2 FYNNEI. The V gene end was trimmed by 4 bases and the J gene end by 7 bases; junction bases not matched to a gene: 7. CDR3 length equals 14 residues. DNA of the CDR3: TGTGCCAGCAGTGGCGGGAGAACGGAAAATGAGCAGTTCTTC. It yields the protein CASSGGRTENEQFF.

The chain employs TRBV11-2 and TRBJ2-3; TRBD1 is a possible D gene (6 bases). This CDR3 comprises 18 residues. Germline V gene lookup returns CDR1 SGHAT and CDR2 FQNNGV. Trimming left V 1 base short and J 1 base short, with 18 bases between. The CDR3 loop is CASSLATQGYSRTDTQYF. Written as DNA, the CDR3 is TGTGCCAGCAGCTTAGCGACACAGGGCTACAGCCGCACAGATACGCAGTATTTT.

J is TRBJ2-1 and V is TRBV19, with 7 bases identical to TRBD1. V lost 6 bases to trimming and J lost 3 bases; unmatched junction nucleotides: 5. This CDR3 contains 14 residues. Germline V gives CDR1 LNHDA, CDR2 SQIVND (reference sequence). CDR3 sequence: CASRETGYYNEQFF. The DNA of the CDR3 is TGTGCCAGTAGAGAGACAGGGTACTACAATGAGCAGTTCTTC.

This sequence joins TRBV7-6 and TRBJ2-1; 9 bases fit TRBD2. Trimming took 8 bases from V and 2 from J; bases not matched to a gene: 7. Germline CDR1 and CDR2: SGHVS and FNYEAQ. This CDR3 region has 15 residues. CDR3 loop: CASGRVAGAYNEQFF. CDR3 sequence (DNA): TGTGCCAGCGGGAGGGTAGCGGGAGCCTACAATGAGCAGTTCTTC.

This chain connects TRBV9 to TRBJ2-1; a weak D match, TRBD1 (5 bases). The CDR3 is made up of 16 amino acids. From germline, CDR1 is SGDLS and CDR2 YYNGEE. The ends were cut back, 4 bases at V and 6 bases at J, with 20 bases in the middle. The CDR3 reads CASSLDGAARGNEQFF. The CDR3 nucleotides are TGTGCCAGCAGCCTAGACGGTGCGGCTAGGGGCAATGAGCAGTTCTTC.

The CDR3 nucleotides read TGTGCCAGCAGCCCACAACGGGGGACCTACGAGCAGTACTTC. As protein: CASSPQRGTYEQYF. The J gene is TRBJ2-7, the V gene TRBV3-1 (or the pseudogene TRBV3-2), with D possibly TRBD2 on 6 matching bases. CDR1 LGHDT and CDR2 YNNKEL come from the germline V gene (reference sequence). Trimming cost V 4 bases and J 2 bases, with 12 bases left between them. This CDR3 spans 14 amino acids.

The V and J genes are TRBV3-1 (or the pseudogene TRBV3-2) and TRBJ2-5, with TRBD2 matching over 7 bases. In germline, CDR1 is LGHDT, CDR2 YNNKEL (reference sequence). This CDR3 spans 18 amino acids. Losses at the gene ends were 6 bases for V and 2 bases for J; bases not matched to a gene: 18. DNA for the CDR3: TGTGCCAGCAGACCCCTAGGGATGTCCAGCGGGGTTCAAGAGACCCAGTACTTC. Translation gives CASRPLGMSSGVQETQYF.